The clone carrying this T cell receptor beta chain was picked up a small number of times. Measured with immunoSEQ multiplex PCR; TCRdb has only the in-frame clones, and not every one. The sample includes under 200,000 clones, 75% to 90% of them seen just once. This specimen comes from a study of blood T cell repertoires in COVID-19. This CDR3 region has 13 residues. Trimming cost V 7 bases and J 7 bases, with 14 bases left between them. Per germline, CDR1 LNHDA and CDR2 SQIVND (reference sequence). Sequencing input: peripheral blood. The rearrangement joins TRBV19 to TRBJ1-5; D possibly corresponds to TRBD1 (6 bases). The sequence derives from a woman aged 60 to 75 with acute or convalescent COVID-19. CDR3 loop: CASTRGLEQPQHF. Written as DNA, the CDR3 is TGTGCCAGTACCAGGGGCTTGGAACAGCCCCAGCATTTT.